The 21 T cell receptor beta chains reported below all come from one sample, sequenced in a study of T cells in Graves' hyperthyroidism and ophthalmopathy. Amplification yielded TCR beta CDR3 regions, with RNA transcripts as the source. HTBI primers were used for first-round RT-PCR of the TCR CDR3. TCRdb called the multiplex PCR reads again in MiXCR, with one record for every CDR3 protein. The table has under 400,000 distinct CDR3 sequences, about 13% seen once. Sequenced sample: blood. The source is a woman aged 18-35 years with Graves' hyperthyroidism.

This clonotype was seen many times. The V and J genes are TRBV4-1 and TRBJ1-5, with unresolved D. CDR3 length equals 16 residues. Trimming shortened V by 0 bases and J by 6 bases, and 15 bases separated the two germline ends. Germline V gives CDR1 MGHRA, CDR2 YSYEKL. Here the CDR3 DNA reads TGCGCCAGCAGCCAAGAATACACAGCCTCCCCTCAGCCCCAGCATTTT. Translation: CASSQEYTASPQPQHF.

Many counts were recorded for this clonotype. The rearrangement uses TRBV12-3 or TRBV12-4 and TRBJ2-1; D is unresolved. V was cut by 2 bases and J by 9 bases, with 8 bases left in between. The CDR3 consists of 12 residues. CDR3 in amino acids: CASSLNPGEQFF. The CDR3 nucleotides are TGTGCCAGCAGTTTAAACCCGGGTGAGCAGTTCTTC.

This clonotype was observed many times. The chain has TRBV6-1 and TRBJ1-5; D unresolved. The germline V gene has CDR1 MNHNS and CDR2 SASEGT. The V end lost 5 bases, the J end lost 4 bases, and 12 bases lay between the germline ends. This CDR3 is 14 amino acids long. CDR3 sequence reads: CASSIIRGNQPQHF. The CDR3 DNA follows: TGTGCCAGCAGTATAATAAGAGGGAATCAGCCCCAGCATTTT.

This clonotype was found many times. J is TRBJ1-4 and V is TRBV10-3, with D hard to call. The CDR3 consists of 15 residues. The ends were cut back, 1 base at V and 4 bases at J, with 10 bases in the middle. From germline, CDR1 is ENHRY and CDR2 SYGVKD. CDR3 bases: TGTGCCATCAGTGAGTTCCGGGAGTTTAATGAAAAACTGTTTTTT. Protein sequence: CAISEFREFNEKLFF.

The chain links TRBV4-2 to TRBJ2-7; 10 bases agree with TRBD2. The germline CDR1 and CDR2 sequences are LGHNA and YNFKEQ. V gave up 1 base and J gave up 4 bases; unmatched junction bases: 16. The CDR3 spans 19 residues. The CDR3, as DNA: TGTGCCAGCAGCCAAGCTTTCCAGCGGGGGGGCCCTCAATTTTACGAGCAGTACTTC. This codes for CASSQAFQRGGPQFYEQYF.

This clonotype has ten or more counts. V and J are TRBV12-3 or TRBV12-4 and TRBJ2-5; TRBD1 agrees at 8 bases. This CDR3 region has 14 residues. Losses at the gene ends were 5 bases for V and 4 bases for J; bases not matched to a gene: 6. This CDR3 is CASSPTTGVETQYF. In DNA form, the CDR3 reads TGTGCCAGCAGTCCCACGACAGGGGTAGAGACCCAGTACTTC.

The sample holds many counts of this clonotype. The chain combines TRBV27 with TRBJ2-1, with D tentatively TRBD2 (6 bases). The germline V gene has CDR1 MNHEY and CDR2 SMNVEV (reference sequence). The CDR3 length is 14 residues. V gave up 4 bases and J gave up 12 bases, with 19 bases separating them. The DNA of the CDR3 is TGTGCCAGCAGTTCCCCCCTAGCGCCGGTGAGGCAGTTCTTC. This gives the protein CASSSPLAPVRQFF.

This clonotype was counted ten times or more. This chain uses TRBV10-3 with TRBJ2-5; TRBD1 agrees at 10 bases. The V segment lost 0 bases and the J segment 2 bases; nucleotides outside the gene matches: 12. The CDR3 contains 19 residues. Germline-derived CDR1 and CDR2 are ENHRY and SYGVKD. The CDR3 nucleotides are TGTGCCATCAGTGAGTCCGGGACAGGGGAGCTAGCGGCACAAGAGACCCAGTACTTC. Amino acid sequence: CAISESGTGELAAQETQYF.

In this sample, this clonotype turned up many times. The V gene is TRBV30, the J gene TRBJ2-3; the match to TRBD2 covers 8 bases. V lost 4 bases to trimming and J lost 4 bases; unmatched junction nucleotides: 7. Germline loops: CDR1 GTSNPN, CDR2 SVGIG (reference sequence). The CDR3 is 14 amino acids. CDR3 coding DNA: TGTGCCTGGACTGCGGGGGGACCGGCAGATACGCAGTATTTT. Amino acid sequence: CAWTAGGPADTQYF.

Ten or more counts support this clonotype. The chain joins TRBV5-6 to TRBJ2-1, with D perhaps being TRBD1 or TRBD2 (5 bases each). The CDR3 sequence is 14 residues long. The ends were cut back, 6 bases at V and 4 bases at J, with 14 bases in the middle. The germline V gene encodes CDR1 SGHDT and CDR2 YYEEEE. Written as DNA, the CDR3 is TGTGCCAGCAACGGGGCCTATAGGTACAATGAGCAGTTCTTC. It translates to CASNGAYRYNEQFF.

This rearrangement joins TRBV4-1 to TRBJ1-2; D gene unclear. Trimming took off 1 base at V and 8 bases at J, with 5 bases between the two ends. CDR3 length: 11 amino acids. Germline loops: CDR1 MGHRA, CDR2 YSYEKL. CDR3 residues: CASSQGYGYTF. In DNA, the CDR3 is TGCGCCAGCAGCCAAGGTTACGGCTACACCTTC.

For this clonotype: A read error may explain this, as a much larger clone is one base away. The chain joins TRBV29-1 to TRBJ2-5, with 7 bases matching TRBD1. The CDR3 consists of 15 residues. Germline CDR1 and CDR2: SQVTM and ANQGSEA. In nucleotides, the CDR3 is TGCAGCTTTTTCCCTCTTCAGGGGGTCCAAGAGGCCCAGTACTTC. Translating it yields CSFFPLQGVQEAQYF.

There are many counts of this clonotype. The J gene is TRBJ2-5, the V gene TRBV12-3 or TRBV12-4, with D maybe TRBD1 (6 bases). V was cut by 8 bases and J by 7 bases, with 20 bases left in between. This CDR3 has 14 residues. Written as DNA, the CDR3 is TGTGCCAGCGCTCCTCGGGGACAAGGCAGGACCCAGTACTTC. Amino acids: CASAPRGQGRTQYF.

This clonotype was counted ten times or more. The genes are TRBV5-5 and TRBJ1-1; D is undetermined. The CDR3 runs 14 residues. V was pared by 0 bases and J by 1 base, with 7 bases between. Germline V gene sequence: CDR1 SGHKS, CDR2 YYEKEE (reference sequence). The chain's CDR3 is CASSLVSRNTEAFF. The CDR3 DNA sequence: TGTGCCAGCAGCTTGGTATCCAGGAACACTGAAGCTTTCTTT. Using reference TRBV5-5 and TRBJ1-1 for the parts outside the CDR3, the full variable domain is DAGVTQSPTHLIKTRGQQVTLRCSPISGHKSVSWYQQVLGQGPQFIFQYYEKEERGRGNFPDRFSARQFPNYSSELNVNALLLGDSALYLCASSLVSRNTEAFFGQGTRLTVV.

This clonotype has a count of ten or more. This sequence joins TRBV28 and TRBJ2-1, with a tentative D call TRBD2 (5 bases). Germline V CDR1 and CDR2: MDHEN, SYDVKM. The CDR3 is 17 amino acids. Trimming shortened V by 3 bases and J by 4 bases, and 19 bases separated the two germline ends. CDR3 sequence reads: CASSFSTRLAHYNEQFF. The CDR3 region has the DNA TGTGCCAGCAGTTTTTCCACTAGGCTGGCCCATTACAATGAGCAGTTCTTC.

This clonotype was picked up many times. The chain is built from TRBV7-2 and TRBJ1-1; 9 positions match TRBD1. This CDR3 contains 17 residues. The V gene's germline CDR1 is SGHTA and CDR2 FQGNSA. The V gene end was trimmed by 3 bases and the J gene end by 0 bases; junction bases not matched to a gene: 8. The CDR3 protein is CASSFSFGTGMNTEAFF. CDR3 DNA sequence: TGTGCCAGCAGCTTCTCGTTCGGGACAGGGATGAACACTGAAGCTTTCTTT.

This clonotype was counted ten times or more. The chain links TRBV3-1 to TRBJ2-1; D is tentatively TRBD1 or TRBD2 (5 bases each). Between the trimmed V and J ends, which lost 1 base and 9 bases, there was a span of 7 bases. This CDR3 region has 12 residues. CDR1 is LGHDT, CDR2 YNNKEL, per germline (reference sequence). The CDR3: CASSQGGGEQFF. Here the CDR3 DNA reads TGTGCCAGCAGCCAAGGTGGGGGTGAGCAGTTCTTC.

This clonotype was seen repeatedly, ten times or more. The CDR3 protein is CASSPMRISTVRPQHF. CDR3 in DNA: TGTGCCAGCAGCCCGATGAGGATTTCCACTGTTCGGCCCCAGCATTTT. V and J are TRBV5-8 and TRBJ1-5; no clear D. The CDR3 is made up of 16 amino acids. The V end was cut by 4 bases, the J end by 9 bases, with 23 bases between. The germline gives CDR1 SGHTS, CDR2 YDEGEE.

The CDR3 sequence: CASSSMVDTQYF. CDR3 in DNA: TGTGCCAGCAGCTCCATGGTAGATACGCAGTATTTT. The V and J genes are TRBV7-2 and TRBJ2-3; D is undetermined. The germline V gene encodes CDR1 SGHTA and CDR2 FQGNSA. This CDR3 spans 12 amino acids. The V end was cut by 4 bases, the J end by 5 bases, with 7 bases between.

A few counts support this clonotype. The DNA of the CDR3 is TGTGCCAGCAGTGACCCCGGGACTAGCGGGAATTCCTACAATGAGCAGTTCTTC. This translates into CASSDPGTSGNSYNEQFF. V gene TRBV25-1 combines with J gene TRBJ2-1, with 13 nucleotides matching TRBD2. V was pared by 3 bases and J by 1 base, with 6 bases of the junction left unmatched. The CDR3 contains 18 residues. Germline CDR1 MGHDK, CDR2 SYGVNS.

This clonotype was recorded a few times. V gene TRBV20-1 combines with J gene TRBJ2-3, with D perhaps matching TRBD2 (6 bases). V was clipped by 5 bases and J by 3 bases, with 12 bases between them. Germline CDR1 is DFQATT and CDR2 is SNEGSKA (reference sequence). This CDR3 is built from 13 residues. The CDR3 spells CSALAELTDTQYF. CDR3 bases: TGCAGTGCTTTAGCGGAACTGACAGATACGCAGTATTTT.